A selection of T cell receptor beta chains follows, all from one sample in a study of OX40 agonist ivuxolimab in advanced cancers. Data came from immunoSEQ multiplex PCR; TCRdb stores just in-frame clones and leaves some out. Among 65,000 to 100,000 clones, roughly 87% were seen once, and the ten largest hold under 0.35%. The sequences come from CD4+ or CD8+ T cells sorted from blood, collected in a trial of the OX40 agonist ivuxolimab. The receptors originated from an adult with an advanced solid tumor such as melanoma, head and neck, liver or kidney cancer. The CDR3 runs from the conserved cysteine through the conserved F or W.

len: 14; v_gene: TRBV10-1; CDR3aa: CASSARTGTGELFF
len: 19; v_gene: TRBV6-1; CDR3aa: CASSGPDRGLLYSNQPQHF
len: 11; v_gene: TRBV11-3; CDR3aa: CASSRGGEQFF
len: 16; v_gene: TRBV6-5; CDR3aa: CASSYLDTANTGELFF
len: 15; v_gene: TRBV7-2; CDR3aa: CASSPTGVRSYGYTF
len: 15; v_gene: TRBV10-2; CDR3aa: CASSEWGGLNQPQHF
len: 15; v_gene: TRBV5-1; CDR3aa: CASSEQAGTLETQYF
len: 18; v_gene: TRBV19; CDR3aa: CASSPRQGALSLYNEQFF
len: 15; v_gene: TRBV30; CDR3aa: CAWSVEGQDTGELFF
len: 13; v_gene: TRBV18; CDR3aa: CASSPPPRGLAFF
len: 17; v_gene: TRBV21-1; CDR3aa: CASSKEEVAGVTYEQYF